This T cell receptor (beta chain) was documented in a study of blood T cell repertoires in COVID-19. Sequencing used immunoSEQ multiplex PCR; TCRdb keeps in-frame clones, though not all of them. The table has around 300,000 clones, 75% to 90% seen once. Allocation to cohorts depended on clinical history reported by the participants. Before being deemed recovered, Cohort 3 donors had two negative PCRs, clearance, or symptom resolution. The CDR3 contains 13 residues. CDR1 and CDR2 from the germline V gene are MNHEY and SVGAGI. V dropped 6 bases and J dropped 2 bases, with 10 bases sitting between them. The chain is built from TRBV6-5 and TRBJ1-1; no clear D. Specimen: PBMCs or T cells enriched from blood (not recorded which). The source is a woman younger than 30 who had recovered from COVID-19. The CDR3 region is CASRLTLNTEAFF. The CDR3 DNA reads TGTGCCAGCAGACTTACACTAAACACTGAAGCTTTCTTT.